This is a list of T cell receptor beta chains from one sample in a study of T-cell memory formation after mild COVID-19. TCRdb re-derived calls from the 5' RACE reads in MiXCR, one entry per CDR3 protein. The sample has a few hundred thousand distinct CDR3 sequences; more than 20% are singletons. The sequencing input was PBMCs or a T cell subset sorted from them (not recorded which). These receptors were taken from an adult woman who had mild COVID-19 (a few samples of this study predate the infection). Cell type and time point are not known. Both conserved end residues are part of each CDR3. Each record gives: J gene, D gene, V gene, clone size, CDR3 DNA, CDR3 protein. A D gene is named only where the DNA matches it firmly. A clone size is listed for some rows: how often the clone was seen (once, few, many), or a class if it is expanded.

>TRBJ2-7|TRBD1|TRBV7-2|-
TGTGCCAGCAGCCCGCAGGGGGCGGTGACCTACGAGCAGTACTTC
CASSPQGAVTYEQYF
>TRBJ2-6|-|TRBV9|-
TGTGCCAGCAGCGTAGAAACAGGAAGCTCTGGGGCCAACGTCCTGACTTTC
CASSVETGSSGANVLTF
>TRBJ2-5|-|TRBV9|-
TGTGCCAGCAGCGTTAGCCCTCTAGGAGGGGAGACCCAGTACTTC
CASSVSPLGGETQYF
>TRBJ2-5|TRBD2|TRBV2|-
TGTGCCAGCAGTGATGGCGGGAGGGCCGAAGAGACCCAGTACTTC
CASSDGGRAEETQYF
>TRBJ2-1|-|TRBV11-2|-
TGTGCCAGCAGACCCGATATACGACCGGGTGAGCAGTTCTTC
CASRPDIRPGEQFF
>TRBJ1-1|-|TRBV20-1|-
TGCAGCCAAGGGGACACTGAAGCTTTCTTT
CSQGDTEAFF
>TRBJ1-2|-|TRBV30|once
TGTGCCTGGAGTGTCTATGGGGACTATGGCTACACCTTC
CAWSVYGDYGYTF
>TRBJ2-1|-|TRBV29-1|once
TGCAGCGTTTGGACAGTCGGGTACAATGAGCAGTTCTTC
CSVWTVGYNEQFF
>TRBJ1-5|-|TRBV18|few
TGTGCCAGCTCACCATTTGCGGATCCCGGGAGTATAGGACAGCCCCAGCATTTT
CASSPFADPGSIGQPQHF
>TRBJ2-1|-|TRBV7-2|few
TGTGCCAGCAGCTCCCACGTGACAGAGCAGTTCTTC
CASSSHVTEQFF
>TRBJ2-7|-|TRBV11-2|few
TGTGCCAGCAGCTTAGGAGATGGGGGTAGGGACGAGCAGTACTTC
CASSLGDGGRDEQYF
>TRBJ2-7|-|TRBV4-2|few
TGTGCCAGCAGCCAAGGGGGGCAAAATCCCTACGAGCAGTACTTC
CASSQGGQNPYEQYF
>TRBJ2-3|-|TRBV18|many
TGTGCCAGCTCACCATCGCGAAGCACAGATACGCAGTATTTT
CASSPSRSTDTQYF
>TRBJ2-7|-|TRBV21-1|few
TGTGCCAGCAGCAAATTGGAGACAGGGGCCTACGAGCAGTACTTC
CASSKLETGAYEQYF
>TRBJ2-3|-|TRBV7-9|many
TGTGCCAGCATCACCGGGGTCCACACAGATACGCAGTATTTT
CASITGVHTDTQYF
>TRBJ1-3|-|TRBV18|few
TGTGCCAGCTCATCACGGGACTCGAGCTCTGGAAACACCATATATTTT
CASSSRDSSSGNTIYF
>TRBJ1-1|TRBD1|TRBV12-3/TRBV12-4|few
TGTGCCAGCAGTGTGACAGGGGGCACTGAAGCTTTCTTT
CASSVTGGTEAFF
>TRBJ2-2|-|TRBV5-4|-
TGTGCCAGCAGCCCCCCGGGGATCGACACCGGGGAGCTGTTTTTT
CASSPPGIDTGELFF
>TRBJ2-1|TRBD2|TRBV6-2/TRBV6-3|few
TGTGCCAGCAATCGCGGGAGGCACCGAAGCTCCTACAATGAGCAGTTCTTC
CASNRGRHRSSYNEQFF
>TRBJ2-3|-|TRBV11-2|few
TGTGCCAGCAGCTTAGATCGATCCGATACGCAGTATTTT
CASSLDRSDTQYF
>TRBJ2-1|-|TRBV7-2|many
TGTGCCAGCAGCTTGCAACAATACAATGAGCAGTTCTTC
CASSLQQYNEQFF
>TRBJ1-1|-|TRBV20-1|many
TGCAGTGCTAGAGATCGAGTACGGTACACTGAAGCTTTCTTT
CSARDRVRYTEAFF
>TRBJ1-1|-|TRBV2|many
TGTGCCAGCAGTGAACGGGGGGCGCGTACTGAAGCTTTCTTT
CASSERGARTEAFF
>TRBJ1-1|TRBD1|TRBV20-1|few
TGCAGTGCTGGGGACAGCCTAAATGAAGCTTTCTTT
CSAGDSLNEAFF
>TRBJ2-2|TRBD2|TRBV12-3/TRBV12-4|few
TGTGCCAGCAGTTCCCTAGCGGGGGCCTACACCGGGGAGCTGTTTTTT
CASSSLAGAYTGELFF
>TRBJ2-4|-|TRBV5-1|few
TGCGCCAGCAGCCCAAGCATAAGCGGCAGGGACCAAGCCAAAAACATTCAGTACTTC
CASSPSISGRDQAKNIQYF
>TRBJ1-5|-|TRBV2|-
TGTGCCAGCAGTACCGAACGGGATCAGCCCCAGCATTTT
CASSTERDQPQHF
>TRBJ1-2|-|TRBV10-3|few
TGTGCCATCGGACCTTCTTCTAGGGCTGGCTACACCTTC
CAIGPSSRAGYTF
>TRBJ2-1|-|TRBV3-1|-
TGTGCCAGCAGCCAAACCTCGGGATCTGCGAATGAGCAGTTCTTC
CASSQTSGSANEQFF
>TRBJ2-5|TRBD2|TRBV7-8|few
TGTGCCAGCAGCTTAGTATCGGCTAGCGGCCAAGAGACCCAGTACTTC
CASSLVSASGQETQYF
>TRBJ1-2|-|TRBV19|-
TGTGCCAGTAGTATGAGGCAGTACTATGGCTACACCTTC
CASSMRQYYGYTF
>TRBJ1-1|-|TRBV9|-
TGTGCCAGCAGCGTAGACCTCATGAACACTGAAGCTTTCTTT
CASSVDLMNTEAFF
>TRBJ2-5|TRBD2|TRBV7-3|-
TGTGCCAGCAGCTGGAGCGGGGGGGCCGGGGAGACCCAGTACTTC
CASSWSGGAGETQYF
>TRBJ1-2|-|TRBV7-2|few
TGTGCCAGCAGCCCGAATGTGGGTAACTATGGCTACACCTTC
CASSPNVGNYGYTF
>TRBJ2-5|TRBD2|TRBV14|-
TGTGCCAGCAGCCAGAGACTAGCGGGAGAGGCGGAGACCCAGTACTTC
CASSQRLAGEAETQYF
>TRBJ2-1|TRBD2|TRBV6-5|-
TGTGCCAGCAGCCCTGGACTAGCCCACTACAATGAGCAGTTCTTC
CASSPGLAHYNEQFF
>TRBJ2-3|-|TRBV9|few
TGTGCCAGCAGCGTCGACGCGGGGTCCACAGATACGCAGTATTTT
CASSVDAGSTDTQYF
>TRBJ1-5|-|TRBV6-2/TRBV6-3|once
TGTGCCAGCAGTTATCGTGGAGGTGGACGACAGCCCCAGCATTTT
CASSYRGGGRQPQHF
>TRBJ2-3|-|TRBV5-4|few
TGTGCCAGCAGCTCGCCGGGCCGAGAGACAGATACGCAGTATTTT
CASSSPGRETDTQYF
>TRBJ2-1|TRBD1|TRBV16|-
TGTGCCAGCAGCCAAACAGGGGTCAATGAGCAGTTCTTC
CASSQTGVNEQFF
>TRBJ2-1|-|TRBV20-1|-
TGCAGTGCTAGGGTCGGATCTTCCTACAATGAGCAGTTCTTC
CSARVGSSYNEQFF
>TRBJ1-5|-|TRBV30|-
TGTGCCTGGAGCCACTATCCCTATCAGCCCCAGCATTTT
CAWSHYPYQPQHF
>TRBJ2-4|-|TRBV6-5|few
TGTGCCAGCAGTTCCCGCCTCCTTAACAGGGATGGCATTCAGTACTTC
CASSSRLLNRDGIQYF
>TRBJ1-1|TRBD1|TRBV27|-
TGTGCCAGCAGTTCCTTCGGACAGGGATCCTTGGCTTTCTTT
CASSSFGQGSLAFF
>TRBJ2-4|-|TRBV7-2|-
TGTGCCAGCAGCTTAGATCCCGCGTCGGACATTCAGTACTTC
CASSLDPASDIQYF
>TRBJ2-3|-|TRBV7-9|-
TGTGCCAGCAGCGTAGTGGCATCCTCCAGCACAGATACGCAGTATTTT
CASSVVASSSTDTQYF
>TRBJ2-7|-|TRBV10-3|few
TGTGCCATCAGTGAGGGGCAGGGATACTACTACGAGCAGTACTTC
CAISEGQGYYYEQYF
>TRBJ2-1|-|TRBV12-3/TRBV12-4|-
TGTGCCAGCAAGAGATACAATGAGCAGTTCTTC
CASKRYNEQFF
>TRBJ2-1|-|TRBV4-3|many
TGCGCCAGCAGCCAAGGGCCCTACAATGAGCAGTTCTTC
CASSQGPYNEQFF
>TRBJ1-2|-|TRBV20-1|few
TGCAGTGCTAGAGATGGGCTTGGCTACACCTTC
CSARDGLGYTF
>TRBJ2-5|-|TRBV6-5|-
TGTGCCAGCAGTTGGTCGAGGGGCCAAGAGACCCAGTACTTC
CASSWSRGQETQYF